This entry lists 15 T cell receptor beta chains sequenced from one sample in a study of blood T cell repertoires in COVID-19. Method: immunoSEQ multiplex PCR; TCRdb's copy keeps in-frame clones and lacks some. The repertoire includes roughly 180,000 clones, about 90% of them detected once, and 2% to 2.5% sits in the top ten. The material sequenced was PBMCs or T cells enriched from blood (not recorded which). Every receptor here comes from a woman aged 25 to 39 who had recovered from COVID-19.

This sequence joins TRBV27 and TRBJ2-7; TRBD2 is a possible D gene (9 bases). This CDR3 has 16 residues. Looked up from germline, CDR1 is MNHEY and CDR2 is SMNVEV (reference sequence). Trimming took off 4 bases at V and 6 bases at J, with 22 bases between the two ends. The CDR3 DNA reads as TGTGCCAGCAGTTCCAGGGGGCGAGCGGGGGGCTCCGAGCAGTACTTC. This sequence encodes CASSSRGRAGGSEQYF.

V is TRBV19 and J is TRBJ2-1; 8 nucleotides align to TRBD2. The CDR3 has 17 residues. Trimming at V came to 5 bases and at J to 1 base, leaving 10 bases not matched to a gene. CDR1 and CDR2 (germline): LNHDA, SQIVND (reference sequence). CDR3 amino acids: CASSSTREEVSYNEQFF. CDR3 DNA: TGTGCCAGTAGTTCCACGCGGGAGGAAGTGTCCTACAATGAGCAGTTCTTC.

The V call is TRBV18, the J call TRBJ1-1, with 10 bases fitting TRBD1. V gave up 4 bases and J gave up 1 base; unmatched junction bases: 3. Germline V lookup: CDR1 KGHSH, CDR2 LQKENI. CDR3 length: 15 residues. In DNA form, the CDR3 reads TGTGCCAGCTCACGGGACAGGGGTGAGAACACTGAAGCTTTCTTT. Translated, it gives CASSRDRGENTEAFF.

In nucleotides, the CDR3 is TGTGCCAGCAGTGATTGGGGGCCTGGAAACACCATATATTTT. Its translation is CASSDWGPGNTIYF. This rearrangement joins TRBV6-1 to TRBJ1-3, with a tentative D call TRBD1 (6 bases). This CDR3 spans 14 amino acids. Germline-derived CDR1 and CDR2 are MNHNS and SASEGT. The V end lost 3 bases, the J end lost 2 bases, and 8 bases lay between the germline ends.

V is TRBV30 and J is TRBJ2-2; D might be TRBD2 (6 bases). Germline assignment: CDR1 GTSNPN and CDR2 SVGIG (reference sequence). Trimming shortened V by 5 bases and J by 2 bases, and 15 bases separated the two germline ends. The CDR3 consists of 15 residues. The CDR3 here is CAWARTGVNTGELFF. CDR3 in DNA: TGTGCCTGGGCTAGGACGGGAGTTAACACCGGGGAGCTGTTTTTT.

DNA of the CDR3: TGCGCCAGCAGCCAAGATCACGGGTACACCACTAGCACAGATACGCAGTATTTT. Protein: CASSQDHGYTTSTDTQYF. The chain couples TRBV4-1 to TRBJ2-3, with unresolved D. CDR1 is MGHRA and CDR2 is YSYEKL in the germline V gene. The ends were cut back, 0 bases at V and 0 bases at J, with 16 bases in the middle. CDR3 length equals 18 residues.

The chain employs TRBV5-1 and TRBJ1-2; 11 positions agree with TRBD1. CDR3 length: 13 residues. Germline-derived CDR1 and CDR2 are SGHRS and YFSETQ. Trimming at V came to 5 bases and at J to 4 bases, leaving 1 base not matched to a gene. The CDR3 spells CASRGTGGYGYTF. In DNA, the CDR3 is TGCGCCAGCAGAGGGACAGGGGGCTATGGCTACACCTTC.

The chain uses TRBV9 and TRBJ2-2; D possibly corresponds to TRBD2 (6 bases). CDR1 is SGDLS and CDR2 is YYNGEE in the germline V gene. Trimming took off 2 bases at V and 0 bases at J, with 14 bases between the two ends. The CDR3 totals 17 residues. CDR3 amino acids: CASSVPVGGANTGELFF. The CDR3, as DNA: TGTGCCAGCAGCGTCCCCGTCGGGGGAGCGAACACCGGGGAGCTGTTTTTT. The variable domain in full, with the rest retrieved from reference TRBV9 and TRBJ2-2, is DSGVTQTPKHLITATGQRVTLRCSPRSGDLSVYWYQQSLDQGLQFLIQYYNGEERAKGNILERFSAQQFPDLHSELNLSSLELGDSALYFCASSVPVGGANTGELFFGEGSRLTVL.

This rearrangement joins TRBV28 to TRBJ2-1; D might be TRBD2 (6 bases). V was shortened by 6 bases and J by 6 bases, with 18 bases between the two germline ends. There are 15 residues in the CDR3. Germline V gene data show CDR1 as MDHEN and CDR2 as SYDVKM. This CDR3 is CASSPSGGTLNEQFF. The CDR3 region has the DNA TGTGCCAGCAGCCCATCGGGCGGGACGCTCAATGAGCAGTTCTTC. Full variable domain (outside the CDR3, taken from reference TRBV28 and TRBJ2-1): DVKVTQSSRYLVKRTGEKVFLECVQDMDHENMFWYRQDPGLGLRLIYFSYDVKMKEKGDIPEGYSVSREKKERFSLILESASTNQTSMYLCASSPSGGTLNEQFFGPGTRLTVL.

V and J are TRBV18 and TRBJ1-5; D unresolved. The V and J ends lost 2 bases and 7 bases respectively, with 12 bases between them. The germline V gene encodes CDR1 KGHSH and CDR2 LQKENI. This CDR3 is built from 14 residues. The CDR3 DNA reads as TGTGCCAGCTCACCATGGGGAGGAGGCCAGCCCCAGCATTTT. Amino acids: CASSPWGGGQPQHF.

V usage is TRBV7-2 and J usage is TRBJ2-7, with D maybe TRBD1 (6 bases). Germline CDR1 and CDR2: SGHTA and FQGNSA. V dropped 0 bases and J dropped 3 bases, with 15 bases sitting between them. The CDR3 is 16 residues long. The CDR3 DNA is TGTGCCAGCAGCTTAGCGGGAACAGGGCCCAACTACGAGCAGTACTTC. Residues: CASSLAGTGPNYEQYF.

This chain joins TRBV28 and TRBJ2-7; 10 nucleotides align to TRBD2. The CDR3 contains 13 residues. Germline assignment: CDR1 MDHEN and CDR2 SYDVKM. V was pared by 6 bases and J by 5 bases, with 4 bases of the junction left unmatched. CDR3 DNA: TGTGCCAGCAGGGCTAGCGGGAGCGACGAGCAGTACTTC. This translates into CASRASGSDEQYF. The full variable domain, completed using reference TRBV28 and TRBJ2-7, is DVKVTQSSRYLVKRTGEKVFLECVQDMDHENMFWYRQDPGLGLRLIYFSYDVKMKEKGDIPEGYSVSREKKERFSLILESASTNQTSMYLCASRASGSDEQYFGPGTRLTVT.

This chain joins TRBV29-1 and TRBJ2-3, with 12 bases fitting TRBD2. This CDR3 has 21 amino acids. Germline V gives CDR1 SQVTM, CDR2 ANQGSEA. J lost 0 bases, V lost 5 bases, and 21 bases had no gene match. CDR3 DNA sequence: TGCAGCGTTCTCCCCACGCAGACTAGCGGGGGTTACGGTCCAAGCACAGATACGCAGTATTTT. Translation: CSVLPTQTSGGYGPSTDTQYF.

This clone occurred a few times. The V call is TRBV5-1, the J call TRBJ2-2, with D perhaps matching TRBD1 (5 bases). This CDR3 is 14 amino acids long. Trimming took 0 bases from V and 6 from J, leaving 9 bases between them. Germline values: CDR1 SGHRS, CDR2 YFSETQ. The CDR3 coding sequence is TGCGCCAGCAGCTTGGAGGGGTTCTCCGGGGAGCTGTTTTTT. As protein: CASSLEGFSGELFF.

The rearrangement uses TRBV12-3 or TRBV12-4 and TRBJ1-2; perhaps TRBD1 as D (5 bases). Between the trimmed V and J ends, which lost 1 base and 8 bases, there was a span of 11 bases. The CDR3 totals 13 residues. CDR3 sequence: CASSLGLGGGYTF. The DNA of the CDR3 is TGTGCCAGCAGTTTAGGTTTGGGGGGAGGCTACACCTTC.